This T cell receptor beta chain was sequenced for a study of cytomegalovirus exposure and HLA in healthy donors. Likely unrecorded immune exposures existed in these nominally healthy donors. Amplification used 60 Vbeta primers and 13 Jbeta primers. The table came from immunoSEQ multiplex PCR; TCRdb's copy has only in-frame clones and leaves some out. The sample consists of 150,000 or so clones, roughly 87% of them appearing once. Findings and caveats of the study: Some V segments could not be told apart, so they were left out, TRBV6-2 and TRBV6-3 among them. Some 17,000 TCR beta sequences were associated with HLA alleles at 0.05 false discovery rate in a later analysis. Presence/absence analysis assumed near-uniform sequencing depth across donors.

This CDR3 has 14 residues. From germline, CDR1 is SGHVS and CDR2 FNYEAQ. Unmatched junction bases numbered 4, after V lost 5 bases and J lost 4 bases. Note on this clone: The antigen is unknown.

This TCR came from a man in his thirties or forties in good health and CMV-seropositive. The V and J genes are TRBV7-6 and TRBJ2-1; TRBD2 matches at 8 bases. The sequencing sample was made of PBMCs. CDR3 sequence (DNA): TGTGCCAGCAGCCTAAGCGGGGGTTACAATGAGCAGTTCTTC. Its protein product is CASSLSGGYNEQFF.